This T cell receptor beta chain originates from a study of CXCR3-negative and CXCR3-positive naive CD8 T cells. This CDR3 comprises 15 residues. Germline lookup yields CDR1 MRHNA and CDR2 SNTAGT. In regard to this clonotype: The target antigen is unknown.

The study's findings and limits: Surface CD5 matched across naive subsets, and TRB CDR3 properties served to infer TCR strength. The level of CXCR3 expression partially decreased after cryopreservation; the majority of assays used fresh PBMCs.

The libraries of TRB cDNA were constructed through 5' RACE using UMI labels. TCRdb re-analyzed the 5' RACE reads; it lists each CDR3 protein once, without DNA. This sample's table has about 40,000 distinct CDR3 sequences. The chain is built from TRBV6-4 and TRBJ2-1; checking the TCRdb D call of TRBD2 is not possible without DNA. The sequence came from a human donor in good health. Some clones in this sample may be carry-over from other donors' samples. Specimen: memory CD8+ T cells from blood. CDR3 residues: CASSLRGGQSDEQFF.